This T cell receptor (beta chain) is from a study of OX40 agonist ivuxolimab in advanced cancers. Study-level information: Patients received the agonistic anti-OX40 (CD134) antibody ivuxolimab. Whole-study results and caveats: CD4+ and CD8+ blood T cells expanded clonally by week 6 at 0.1 to 3.0 mg/kg. A proportion of nonresponders additionally exhibited low normalized T-cell clonal expansion.

On cycle 4 day 1 and cycle 7 day 1, as well as at baseline, blood was sampled. TCRdb keeps only in-frame clones here, not all; method: immunoSEQ multiplex PCR. Counted here are approximately 82,000 clones, over 70% occurring once; the ten biggest clones make up around 0.54%. This clone was detected only once. Its specificity is unknown. CDR1 and CDR2 (germline): MDHEN, SYDVKM. The CDR3 length is 14 residues. V was pared by 3 bases and J by 6 bases, with 14 bases between. The chain couples TRBV28 to TRBJ1-1; D might be TRBD1 (5 bases). The receptor comes from an adult with an advanced solid tumor such as melanoma, head and neck, liver or kidney cancer. The material sequenced was CD4+ or CD8+ T cells sorted from blood, taken in a trial of the OX40 agonist ivuxolimab. The CDR3 is CASSFVTERAEAFF. In DNA, the CDR3 is TGTGCCAGCAGTTTTGTGACAGAGAGGGCTGAAGCTTTCTTT.